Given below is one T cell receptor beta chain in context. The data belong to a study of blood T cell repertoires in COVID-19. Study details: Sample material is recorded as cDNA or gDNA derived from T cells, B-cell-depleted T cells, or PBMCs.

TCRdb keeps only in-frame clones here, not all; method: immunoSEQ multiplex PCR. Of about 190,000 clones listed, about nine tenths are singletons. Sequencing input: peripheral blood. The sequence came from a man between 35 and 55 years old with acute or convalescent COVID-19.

The CDR3 sequence is CASSLEGGENIQYF. The CDR3 DNA follows: TGTGCCAGCAGCTTGGAGGGAGGAGAAAACATTCAGTACTTC. This sequence joins TRBV5-4 and TRBJ2-4; maybe TRBD2 (6 bases). Per the germline V gene, CDR1 is SGHNT and CDR2 is YYREEE (reference sequence). This CDR3 comprises 14 residues. V was cut by 0 bases and J by 5 bases, with 9 bases left in between.